This TCR beta chain was documented in a study of blood T cells in healthy people across ages. It was with a sample-barcoded 5' primer and a J-beta primer mix that a second PCR of roughly 6 to 12 cycles was run. TCRdb reprocessed the 5' RACE reads with MiXCR, giving one entry per CDR3 protein. The data contain approximately 810,000 distinct CDR3 sequences, under 35% of them singletons. This clonotype was detected only a few times. Donation came from healthy Caucasian individuals in Russia who were aged about 6 to 90. CDR3 length: 14 amino acids. Trimming pared 2 bases from V and 4 bases from J, leaving 10 bases between. The germline V gene encodes CDR1 MNHEY and CDR2 SVGEGT.

V gene TRBV6-2 or TRBV6-3 combines with J gene TRBJ2-3, with D perhaps matching TRBD1 or TRBD2 (5 bases each). The sample consisted of blood. This TCR derives from a woman over 75 in good health. The CDR3 DNA is TGTGCCAGCAGTTACGAGGGGCCCGCAGATACGCAGTATTTT. This gives the protein CASSYEGPADTQYF.